These T cell receptor beta chains were read from a single sample in a study of esophageal squamous cell carcinoma under preoperative chemotherapy. TCRdb re-derived calls from the PCR reads in MiXCR, one entry per CDR3 protein. Of fewer than 40,000 distinct CDR3 sequences listed, under 60% are singletons. Specimen collection occurred from a patient given preoperative chemotherapy. The receptors shown here come from a human donor with esophageal squamous cell carcinoma. The donor label of this sample is uncertain. Each CDR3 is given with its conserved first and last residue. The D gene is left open where the match is weak. Rows may omit the clone size; those that give it use once, few, many or a size class.

-,TRBV6-1,TRBD1,TRBJ2-1,CTSSAGQDQETQFF,TGTACCAGCAGTGCGGGACAGGACCAAGAGACCCAGTTCTTC
few,TRBV19,-,TRBJ2-2,CASRGPFNTGELFF,TGTGCCAGTAGGGGACCGTTTAACACCGGGGAGCTGTTTTTT
-,TRBV7-9,TRBD1,TRBJ2-3,CASSARQGLRTDTQYF,TGTGCCAGCAGCGCCAGACAGGGGTTGAGGACAGATACGCAGTATTTT
-,TRBV20-1,TRBD2,TRBJ2-1,CSARTGLAGHNEQFF,TGCAGTGCTAGAACCGGACTAGCGGGTCACAATGAGCAGTTCTTC
many,TRBV7-2,-,TRBJ2-7,CASSIDGNYEQYF,TGTGCCAGCAGCATTGACGGGAACTACGAGCAGTACTTC
-,TRBV7-6,-,TRBJ2-5,CASSLDPRIRGGAQEIQYF,TGTGCCAGCAGCTTGGATCCGCGCATCCGCGGCGGAGCCCAAGAGATTCAGTACTTC
once,TRBV7-7,TRBD2,TRBJ2-1,CASSLALPGGPNKQFF,TGTGCTAGCAGCTTAGCGTTGCCGGGAGGGCCCAATAAGCAGTTCTTT
many,TRBV15,-,TRBJ2-1,CATSSAGGRRSSYNEQFF,TGTGCCACCAGCAGCGCCGGGGGTAGGCGGAGCTCCTACAATGAGCAGTTCTTC
-,TRBV12-3/TRBV12-4,-,TRBJ2-6,CASSTGSGANVLTF,TGTGCCAGCAGTACAGGGTCTGGGGCCAACGTCCTGACTTTC
once,TRBV6-1,TRBD2,TRBJ2-4,CASSPGRGGRDQDTQYF,TGTGCCAGCAGTCCCGGGCGCGGGGGTCGTGACCAAGACACCCAGTACTTC
many,TRBV12-5,-,TRBJ1-6,CASGIDRIFNSPLHF,TGTGCTAGTGGCATAGACAGAATTTTTAATTCACCCCTCCACTTT
once,TRBV7-3,-,TRBJ2-5,CASSVVPGGRVQDIQYF,TGTGCCAGCAGCGTGGTACCGGGGGGCCGGGTCCAAGACATCCAGTACTTC
many,TRBV7-8,-,TRBJ2-1,CASSLRTESSYEQFF,TGTGCCAGCAGCTTAAGGACCGAAAGCTCCTACGAGCAGTTCTTC
-,TRBV7-6,-,TRBJ2-3,CASSLGAGEKNTQYF,TGTGCCAGCAGCTTGGGGGCGGGAGAGAAAAATACGCAGTATTTT
many,TRBV11-2,-,TRBJ2-4,CASSLDTGLASSELLAKNIQYF,TGTGCCAGCAGCTTAGATACAGGGTTGGCCTCATCGGAACTACTAGCCAAAAACATTCAGTACTTC
-,TRBV7-6,-,TRBJ2-5,CRTGLGPGLGGGDQETQYF,TGTCGCACGGGCTTGGGTCCGGGGCTCGGCGGCGGTGACCAAGAGACCCAGTACTTC
many,TRBV6-1,-,TRBJ2-1,CASSRLTGGIHNEQFF,TGTGCCAGCAGTCGTCTGACTGGGGGTATCCACAATGAGCAGTTCTTC
-,TRBV7-6,TRBD2,TRBJ2-1,CASSLVGPSGSGSYNEQFF,TGTGCCAGCAGCTTAGTAGGGCCTAGCGGGAGTGGTTCCTACAATGAGCAGTTCTTC
once,TRBV6-4,-,TRBJ1-6,CASTEGESPLHF,TGTGCCAGCACCGAGGGGGAATCACCCCTCCACTTT
-,TRBV11-2,-,TRBJ2-3,CGSVSWLFATNTQYF,TGTGGCAGCGTCTCCTGGCTGTTTGCCACAAATACGCAGTATTTC
-,TRBV5-1,-,TRBJ2-7,CASSSAGASSYEQYF,TGCGCCAGCAGCTCCGCCGGCGCCAGCTCCTACGAGCAGTACTTC
-,TRBV28,-,TRBJ1-1,CASSVEGATEAFF,TGTGCCAGCAGTGTGGAAGGGGCCACTGAAGCTTTCTTT
-,TRBV6-1,TRBD1,TRBJ1-1,CASSPGGIEAFF,TGTGCCAGCAGCCCAGGGGGGATTGAAGCTTTCTTT
-,TRBV7-2,-,TRBJ2-5,CASRGAGRRAQETQYF,TGTGCCAGCAGGGGGGCCGGGCGCCGTGCCCAAGAGACCCAGTACTTC
many,TRBV11-3,TRBD2,TRBJ2-7,CASTRTSGSYEQYF,TGTGCCAGCACCAGGACTAGCGGCTCCTACGAGCAGTACTTC
once,TRBV7-6,-,TRBJ2-2,CASSLDGKVSTGALYF,TGTGCCAGCAGCTTAGACGGGAAAGTGAGCACCGGGGCGCTGTATTTT
medium-sized,TRBV11-2,TRBD2,TRBJ2-3,CASSYGTSPTDTQYF,TGTGCCAGCAGCTATGGGACTAGCCCGACAGATACGCAGTATTTT
-,TRBV10-3,-,TRBJ2-7,CAGGRGDRDTDTQYF,TGTGCCGGGGGACGCGGGGACCGTGACACAGATACGCAGTACTTC
-,TRBV7-8,TRBD2,TRBJ2-3,CTSSLFWTSGYLGTDALYF,TGTACCAGCAGCTTATTCTGGACTAGCGGGTACCTGGGGACAGATGCGCTGTATTTT
-,TRBV5-1,-,TRBJ2-2,CASSLDRVNTGELFF,TGCGCCAGCAGCTTGGACAGGGTAAACACCGGGGAGCTGTTTTTT
-,TRBV12-3/TRBV12-4,-,TRBJ2-5,CASRVERGAGPETQYF,TGTGCCAGCAGGGTAGAGAGGGGCGCGGGCCCAGAGACCCAGTACTTT